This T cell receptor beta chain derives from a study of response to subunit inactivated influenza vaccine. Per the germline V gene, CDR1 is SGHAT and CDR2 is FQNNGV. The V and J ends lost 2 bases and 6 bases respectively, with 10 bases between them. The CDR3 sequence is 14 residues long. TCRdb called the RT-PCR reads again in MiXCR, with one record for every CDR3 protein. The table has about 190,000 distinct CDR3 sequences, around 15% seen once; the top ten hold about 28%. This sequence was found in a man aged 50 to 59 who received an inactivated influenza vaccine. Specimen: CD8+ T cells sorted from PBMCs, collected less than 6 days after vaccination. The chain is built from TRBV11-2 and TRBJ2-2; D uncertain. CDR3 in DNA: TGTGCCAGCAGCTTAACCGGAGCGCCCGGGGAGCTGTTTTTT. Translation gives CASSLTGAPGELFF.